Reported below is one T cell receptor (beta chain). The study assigned cohorts using participant-reported clinical history. The entry originates in a study of blood T cell repertoires in COVID-19. About the research overall: Donors in Cohort 3 counted as recovered after two negative PCRs, clearance, or symptom resolution. Samples of COVID-19 (acute and convalescent) were obtained from the United States, Italy and Spain. From T cells, B-cell-depleted T cells, or PBMCs came the material, which was cDNA or gDNA.

TCRdb's copy holds only in-frame clones and misses some; the assay was immunoSEQ multiplex PCR. The sample yields around 140,000 clones, 84% seen once. This CDR3 contains 17 residues. After removal of 1 base from V and 4 bases from J, the junction contained 8 bases not matched to a gene. The germline V gene has CDR1 SEHNR and CDR2 FQNEAQ (reference sequence). The sequenced material came from PBMCs or T cells enriched from blood (not recorded which). This TCR was recovered from a man in his fifties or sixties in a cohort exposed to, infected with or recovered from COVID-19 (not recorded which). The rearrangement links TRBV7-9 to TRBJ2-3; 10 bases agree with TRBD1. This CDR3 is CASSLGQGAGGADTQYF. The CDR3 nucleotides are TGTGCCAGCAGCTTAGGACAGGGGGCCGGAGGAGCAGATACGCAGTATTTT.